The 18 T cell receptor beta chains listed next were all sequenced from one sample in a study of blood T cell repertoires in COVID-19. The table came from immunoSEQ multiplex PCR; TCRdb's copy has only in-frame clones and leaves some out. The table includes over 80,000 clones, 85% to 95% detected once. Sequenced sample: peripheral blood. The receptors come from a man aged 55 to 69 with acute or convalescent COVID-19.

The rearrangement links TRBV7-3 to TRBJ2-1; D unclear. Germline CDR1 reads SGHTA; CDR2 reads FQGTGA. Deletions cut 2 bases from V and 2 bases from J, with 7 bases between. This CDR3 region has 14 residues. DNA for the CDR3: TGTGCCAGCAGCTTAGGGCAGGCCTACAATGAGCAGTTCTTC. Protein sequence: CASSLGQAYNEQFF.

The V gene is TRBV10-2, the J gene TRBJ2-3, with 9 bases identical to TRBD2. CDR1 and CDR2 (germline): WSHSY, SAAADI. The CDR3 spans 17 residues. With V trimmed by 0 bases and J by 5 bases, 9 bases remained unmatched. CDR3 bases: TGCGCCAGCAGTGAGTCGATTAGGCTAGCGGGAAAAGATACGCAGTATTTT. The encoded protein is CASSESIRLAGKDTQYF.

V usage is TRBV6-7 and J usage is TRBJ1-5, with TRBD1 matching 7 bases. TRBV6-7 is placed among ORFs of uncertain function. The CDR3 runs to 14 residues. The J segment lost 4 bases and the V segment lost 8 bases, leaving 8 bases of the junction unmatched. CDR3 loop: CASLSGTANQPQHF. Here the CDR3 DNA reads TGTGCCAGCCTATCCGGGACAGCAAATCAGCCCCAGCATTTT.

The chain links TRBV19 to TRBJ2-7, with D maybe TRBD1 (6 bases). The V end was cut by 1 base, the J end by 2 bases, with 15 bases between. The CDR3 totals 16 residues. Germline loops: CDR1 LNHDA, CDR2 SQIVND (reference sequence). CDR3 amino acids: CASSIANPRGTYEQYF. CDR3 DNA sequence: TGTGCCAGTAGTATAGCAAACCCCAGGGGAACCTACGAGCAGTACTTC.

This clone was detected only a few times. This chain uses TRBV6-2 or TRBV6-3 with TRBJ1-1, with 7 bases fitting TRBD1. The trim removed 6 bases at V and 2 bases at J, leaving 12 bases unmatched. This CDR3 has 16 residues. CDR1 MNHEY and CDR2 SVGEGT come from the germline V gene. This chain's CDR3 is CASSRPDRVQNTEAFF. CDR3 DNA: TGTGCCAGCAGCCGTCCCGACAGGGTACAAAACACTGAAGCTTTCTTT.

This clone was observed once. The gene calls are TRBV18 and TRBJ1-3, with a tentative D call TRBD1 (5 bases). The V gene lost 3 bases and the J gene lost 0 bases, with 6 bases spanning the gap. The CDR3 contains 14 residues. Germline V gene lookup returns CDR1 KGHSH and CDR2 LQKENI. This chain's CDR3 is CASSPDSSGNTIYF. DNA for the CDR3: TGTGCCAGCTCACCCGACAGCTCTGGAAACACCATATATTTT.

This clone showed up just once. The rearrangement uses TRBV6-5 and TRBJ1-1; D possibly corresponds to TRBD1 (6 bases). V was clipped by 2 bases and J by 8 bases, with 12 bases between them. The CDR3 covers 13 residues. Germline CDR1 MNHEY, CDR2 SVGAGI. The CDR3 spells CASSYVIRGEAFF. Here the CDR3 DNA reads TGTGCCAGCAGTTACGTTATCAGGGGCGAAGCTTTCTTT.

The genes are TRBV5-4 and TRBJ2-7; 8 nucleotides line up with TRBD2. V was pared by 1 base and J by 6 bases, with 9 bases of the junction left unmatched. CDR1 is SGHNT and CDR2 is YYREEE in the germline V gene (reference sequence). This CDR3 comprises 15 residues. CDR3 loop: CASSLTSGPGGEQYF. In nucleotides, the CDR3 is TGTGCCAGCAGCTTGACTAGCGGCCCCGGAGGCGAGCAGTACTTC.

This rearrangement joins TRBV9 to TRBJ2-1; unclear D gene. Germline values: CDR1 SGDLS, CDR2 YYNGEE. The CDR3 is made up of 14 amino acids. With 4 bases removed from V and 9 bases from J, the gap between germline ends came to 17 bases. The CDR3 DNA reads TGTGCCAGCAGCCCACAACCCAGTGATGGTGAGCAGTTCTTC. Its protein is CASSPQPSDGEQFF.

This clone was recorded only once. Other DNA sequences in this specimen translate into the identical CDR3. The V call is TRBV5-4, the J call TRBJ2-7; 7 nucleotides align to TRBD1. Unmatched junction bases numbered 2, after V lost 1 base and J lost 4 bases. The CDR3 is made up of 13 amino acids. Germline-derived CDR1 and CDR2 are SGHNT and YYREEE (reference sequence). DNA of the CDR3: TGTGCCAGCAGCTTGAACAGGGGTTACGAGCAGTACTTC. Translated: CASSLNRGYEQYF.

The count of this clone is one. This chain uses TRBV4-3 with TRBJ1-2; no clear D gene. Trimming left V 0 bases short and J 4 bases short, with 9 bases between. This CDR3 has 14 residues. Germline V gene sequence: CDR1 LGHNA, CDR2 YSLEER. The CDR3 protein is CASSQDGRRYGYTF. The CDR3, as DNA: TGCGCCAGCAGCCAAGACGGCAGGCGCTATGGCTACACCTTC.

The chain links TRBV5-4 to TRBJ1-3; a weak D match, TRBD1 (5 bases). This CDR3 has 15 amino acids. The germline CDR1 and CDR2 sequences are SGHNT and YYREEE (reference sequence). The V and J ends lost 2 bases and 3 bases respectively, with 12 bases between them. CDR3 loop: CASSFGGGYGNTIYF. CDR3 nucleotides: TGTGCCAGCAGCTTCGGGGGGGGGTATGGAAACACCATATATTTT.

V usage is TRBV9 and J usage is TRBJ2-7; TRBD1 matches at 8 bases. The CDR3 consists of 13 residues. In germline, CDR1 is SGDLS, CDR2 YYNGEE. V was clipped by 3 bases and J by 3 bases; unmatched bases: 2. The CDR3 DNA sequence: TGTGCCAGCAGCGAAGGACAGGGCTACGAGCAGTACTTC. This codes for CASSEGQGYEQYF.

This chain joins TRBV30 and TRBJ2-7; 7 nucleotides agree with TRBD2. With V trimmed by 1 base and J by 7 bases, 10 bases remained unmatched. The CDR3 is made up of 14 amino acids. Germline lookup yields CDR1 GTSNPN and CDR2 SVGIG (reference sequence). The CDR3, as DNA: TGTGCCTGGAGTGCAGCGGGGAAGTCGGGGGAGCAGTACTTC. Its translation: CAWSAAGKSGEQYF.

The chain is built from TRBV6-5 and TRBJ2-3; tentative D call: TRBD1 (6 bases). Looked up from germline, CDR1 is MNHEY and CDR2 is SVGAGI. The CDR3 is made up of 12 amino acids. V was clipped by 6 bases and J by 5 bases, with 9 bases between them. As DNA, the CDR3 is TGTGCCAGCAGCGTACAGGGAGATACGCAGTATTTT. Translated, it gives CASSVQGDTQYF.

This clone turned up a few times. This chain connects TRBV10-3 to TRBJ1-6, with D unclear. The germline V gene has CDR1 ENHRY and CDR2 SYGVKD. V was clipped by 6 bases and J by 5 bases, with 8 bases between them. This CDR3 is 13 amino acids long. The CDR3 DNA reads TGTGCCATCAGGCCGGGTGATAATTCACCCCTCCACTTT. It is translated as CAIRPGDNSPLHF.

This chain joins TRBV4-2 and TRBJ2-1, with 7 bases aligning to TRBD2. Unmatched junction bases numbered 10, after V lost 0 bases and J lost 5 bases. The CDR3 has 17 amino acids. The germline gives CDR1 LGHNA, CDR2 YNFKEQ. CDR3 loop: CASSQDFVPSGDNEQFF. The CDR3 coding sequence is TGTGCCAGCAGCCAAGATTTTGTGCCTAGCGGAGACAATGAGCAGTTCTTC.

The CDR3 sequence: CASSQGSGYATNEKLFF. DNA of the CDR3: TGCGCCAGCAGCCAAGGGTCAGGCTACGCAACTAATGAAAAACTGTTTTTT. The chain uses TRBV4-3 and TRBJ1-4; D is ambiguous. CDR3 length equals 17 residues. V lost 1 base, J lost 0 bases, and 12 bases lay in between. Germline CDR1 reads LGHNA; CDR2 reads YSLEER.